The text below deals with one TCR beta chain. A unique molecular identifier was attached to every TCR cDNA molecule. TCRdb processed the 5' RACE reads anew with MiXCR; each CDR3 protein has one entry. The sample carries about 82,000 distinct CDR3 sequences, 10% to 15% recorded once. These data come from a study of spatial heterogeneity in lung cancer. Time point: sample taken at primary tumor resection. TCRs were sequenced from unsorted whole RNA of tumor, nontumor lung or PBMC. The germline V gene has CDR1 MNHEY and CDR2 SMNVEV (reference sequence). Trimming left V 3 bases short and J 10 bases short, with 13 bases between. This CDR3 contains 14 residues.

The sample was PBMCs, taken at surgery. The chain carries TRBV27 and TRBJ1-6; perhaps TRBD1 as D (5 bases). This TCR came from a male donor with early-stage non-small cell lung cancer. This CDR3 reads CASSFEGLRSPLHF. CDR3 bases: TGTGCCAGCAGTTTCGAGGGGCTCCGGTCACCCCTCCACTTT.